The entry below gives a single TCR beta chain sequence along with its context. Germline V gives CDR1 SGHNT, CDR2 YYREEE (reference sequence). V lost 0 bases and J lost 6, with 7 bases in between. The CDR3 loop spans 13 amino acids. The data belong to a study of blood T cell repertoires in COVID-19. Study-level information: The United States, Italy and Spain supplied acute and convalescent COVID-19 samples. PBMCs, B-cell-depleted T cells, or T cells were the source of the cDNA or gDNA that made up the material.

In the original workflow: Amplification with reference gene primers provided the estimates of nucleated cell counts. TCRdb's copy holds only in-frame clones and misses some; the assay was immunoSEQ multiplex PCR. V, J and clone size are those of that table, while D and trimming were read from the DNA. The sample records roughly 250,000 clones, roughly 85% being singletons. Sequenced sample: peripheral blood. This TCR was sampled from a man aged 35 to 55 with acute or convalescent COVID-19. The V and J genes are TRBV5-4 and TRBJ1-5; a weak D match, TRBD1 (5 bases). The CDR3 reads CASSLEGVQPQHF. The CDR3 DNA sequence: TGTGCCAGCAGCTTGGAAGGGGTTCAGCCCCAGCATTTT.